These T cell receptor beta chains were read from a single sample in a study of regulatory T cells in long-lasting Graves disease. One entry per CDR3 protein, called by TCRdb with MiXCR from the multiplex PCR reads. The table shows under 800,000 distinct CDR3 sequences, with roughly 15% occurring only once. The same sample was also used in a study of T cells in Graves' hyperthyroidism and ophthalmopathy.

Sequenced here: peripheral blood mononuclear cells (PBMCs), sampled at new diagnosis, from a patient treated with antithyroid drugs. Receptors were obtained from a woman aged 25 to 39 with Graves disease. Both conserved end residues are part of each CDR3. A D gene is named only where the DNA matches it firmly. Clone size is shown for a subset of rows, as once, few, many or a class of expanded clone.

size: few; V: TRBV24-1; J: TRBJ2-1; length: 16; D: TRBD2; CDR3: CATSDFKRDGLSEQFF; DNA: TGTGCCACCAGTGATTTTAAGCGGGATGGGTTATCTGAGCAGTTCTTC
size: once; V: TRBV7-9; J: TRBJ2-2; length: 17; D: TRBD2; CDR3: CASSLRTSGVNTGELFF; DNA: TGTGCCAGCAGCCTAAGGACTAGCGGGGTAAACACCGGGGAGCTGTTTTTT
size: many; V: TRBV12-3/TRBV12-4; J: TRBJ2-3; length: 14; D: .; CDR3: CASSFYGGIDTQYF; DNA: TGTGCCAGCAGTTTTTACGGAGGGATAGATACGCAGTATTTT
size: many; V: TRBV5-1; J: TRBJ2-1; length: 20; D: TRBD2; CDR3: CASSLPRLAGLQAVYNEQFF; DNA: TGTGCCAGCAGCTTACCCCGACTAGCGGGGTTACAAGCGGTATACAATGAGCAGTTCTTC
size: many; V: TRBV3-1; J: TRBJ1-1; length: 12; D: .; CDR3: CASSDSNTQAFF; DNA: TGTGCCAGCAGTGACAGCAACACTCAAGCTTTCTTT
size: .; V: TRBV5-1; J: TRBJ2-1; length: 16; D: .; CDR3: CAGSSKPGLAPNEQFF; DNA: TGCGCCGGCAGCTCCAAACCGGGACTGGCCCCGAATGAGCAGTTCTTC
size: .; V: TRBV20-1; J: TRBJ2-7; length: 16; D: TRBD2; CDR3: CSASGGGRGSSYEQYF; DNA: TGCAGTGCTAGCGGCGGGGGGAGGGGAAGCTCCTACGAGCAGTACTTC
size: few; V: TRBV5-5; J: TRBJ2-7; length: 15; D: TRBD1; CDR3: CASSSSGTGSPEQYF; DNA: TGTGCCAGCAGTTCATCCGGGACAGGGTCTCCCGAGCAGTACTTC
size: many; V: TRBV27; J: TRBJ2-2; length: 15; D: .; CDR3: CASSPGETNTGELFF; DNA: TGTGCCAGCAGTCCTGGGGAAACGAACACCGGGGAGCTGTTTTTT
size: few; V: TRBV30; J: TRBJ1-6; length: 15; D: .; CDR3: CAWSRLTVSDSPLHF; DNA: TGTGCCTGGAGCCGACTAACGGTGTCAGATTCACCCCTCCACTTT
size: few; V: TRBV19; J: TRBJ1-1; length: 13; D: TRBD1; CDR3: CASRDRVNTEAFF; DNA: TGTGCCAGTCGGGACAGGGTGAACACTGAAGCTTTCTTT
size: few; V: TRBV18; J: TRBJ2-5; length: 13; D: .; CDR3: CASSIDYKETQYF; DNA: TGTGCCAGCTCAATCGACTACAAAGAGACCCAGTACTTC
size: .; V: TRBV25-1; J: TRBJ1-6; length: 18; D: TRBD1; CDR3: CATKGTGGTGGYNSPLHF; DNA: TGTGCCACCAAAGGGACAGGGGGAACGGGAGGATATAATTCACCCCTCCACTTT
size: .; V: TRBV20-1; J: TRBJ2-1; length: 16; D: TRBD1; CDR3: CSARPIDRVSSNEQFF; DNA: TGCAGTGCTAGACCAATCGACAGGGTATCATCCAATGAGCAGTTCTTC
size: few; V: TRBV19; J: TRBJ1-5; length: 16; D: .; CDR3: CASSNTGAAPNQPQHF; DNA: TGTGCCAGTAGTAACACGGGGGCCGCCCCGAATCAGCCCCAGCATTTT
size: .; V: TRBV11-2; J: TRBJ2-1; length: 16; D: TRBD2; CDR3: CASSFGLAGRMNEQFF; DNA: TGTGCCAGCAGCTTTGGACTAGCGGGGCGGATGAATGAGCAGTTCTTC
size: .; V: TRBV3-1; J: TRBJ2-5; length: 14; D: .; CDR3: CASSPPPEQETQYF; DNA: TGTGCCAGCAGCCCCCCCCCAGAGCAAGAGACCCAGTACTTC
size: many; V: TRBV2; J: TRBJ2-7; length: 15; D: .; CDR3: CASLSVTEIPYEQYF; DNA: TGTGCCAGCCTATCTGTCACAGAAATACCCTACGAGCAGTACTTC
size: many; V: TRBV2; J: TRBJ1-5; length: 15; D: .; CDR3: CASSEGVGHNQPQHF; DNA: TGTGCCAGCAGTGAAGGGGTGGGCCACAATCAGCCCCAGCATTTT
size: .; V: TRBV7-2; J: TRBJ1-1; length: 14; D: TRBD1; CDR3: CASSFNRGRTEAFF; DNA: TGTGCCAGCAGCTTCAACAGGGGGCGAACTGAAGCTTTCTTT
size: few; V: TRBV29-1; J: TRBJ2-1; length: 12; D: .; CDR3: CSAERGQTVKFF; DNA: TGCAGCGCCGAACGGGGGCAAACTGTAAAGTTCTTC
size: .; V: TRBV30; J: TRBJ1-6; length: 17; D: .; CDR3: CAWSARGDGFGRSPLHF; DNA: TGTGCCTGGAGTGCCCGGGGTGATGGGTTCGGGCGTTCACCCCTCCACTTT
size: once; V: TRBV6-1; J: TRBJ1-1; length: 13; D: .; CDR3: CASTVKSGVIAFF; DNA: TGTGCCAGCACCGTGAAAAGTGGGGTGATCGCTTTCTTT
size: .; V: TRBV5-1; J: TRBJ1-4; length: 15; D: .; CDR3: CASRWNRDIREKLFF; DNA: TGTGCCAGCAGATGGAACAGGGACATTAGGGAAAAACTGTTTTTT
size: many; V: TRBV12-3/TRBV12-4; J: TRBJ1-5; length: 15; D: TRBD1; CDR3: CASSFQGGVNQPQHF; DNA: TGTGCCAGCAGTTTTCAGGGGGGTGTCAATCAGCCCCAGCATTTT
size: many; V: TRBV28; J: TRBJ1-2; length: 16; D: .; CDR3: CASSLGWAGVNYGYTF; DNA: TGTGCCAGCAGTTTAGGGTGGGCAGGGGTCAACTATGGCTACACCTTC
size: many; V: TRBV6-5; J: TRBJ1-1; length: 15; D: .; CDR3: CASSYEGLLNTEAFF; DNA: TGTGCCAGCAGTTACGAAGGACTCCTGAACACTGAAGCTTTCTTT
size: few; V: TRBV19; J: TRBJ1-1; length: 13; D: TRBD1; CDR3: CATRGQVNTEALF; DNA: TGTGCCACCCGGGGACAGGTGAACACTGAAGCTCTCTTT
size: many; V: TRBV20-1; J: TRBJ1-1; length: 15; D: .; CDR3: CSARSGAALNTEAFF; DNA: TGCAGTGCTAGATCTGGGGCAGCGCTGAACACTGAAGCTTTCTTT
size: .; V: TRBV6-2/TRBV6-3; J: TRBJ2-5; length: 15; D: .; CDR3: CASSRPPSAQETQYF; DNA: TGTGCCAGCAGCCGCCCACCGTCGGCCCAAGAGACCCAGTACTTC
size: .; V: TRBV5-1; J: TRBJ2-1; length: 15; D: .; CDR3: CASSLGGDSYNEQFF; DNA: TGCGCCAGCAGCCTAGGGGGTGACTCCTACAATGAGCAGTTCTTC
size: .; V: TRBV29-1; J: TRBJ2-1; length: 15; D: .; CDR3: CSVGVRQGAYNEQFF; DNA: TGCAGCGTTGGCGTCCGCCAAGGGGCATACAATGAGCAGTTCTTC
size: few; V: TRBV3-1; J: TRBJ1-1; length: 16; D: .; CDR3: CASSPRGGSMNTEAFF; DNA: TGTGCCAGCAGCCCGCGGGGGGGGAGCATGAACACTGAAGCTTTCTTT
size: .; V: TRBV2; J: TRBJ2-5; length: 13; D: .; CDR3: CASQADSQETQYF; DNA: TGTGCCAGCCAAGCGGACTCGCAAGAGACCCAGTACTTC
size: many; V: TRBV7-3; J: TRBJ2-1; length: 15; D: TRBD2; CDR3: CASALSGGSYNEQFF; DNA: TGTGCCAGCGCCCTGAGCGGGGGGTCCTACAATGAGCAGTTCTTC
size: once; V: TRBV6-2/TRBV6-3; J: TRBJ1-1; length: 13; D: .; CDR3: CASSVGGGGGAFF; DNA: TGTGCCAGCAGTGTGGGAGGAGGAGGAGGAGCTTTCTTT
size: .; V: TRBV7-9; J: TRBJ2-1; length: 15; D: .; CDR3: CASSLSGEEYAEQFF; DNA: TGTGCCAGCAGCTTATCAGGGGAGGAATATGCTGAGCAGTTCTTC
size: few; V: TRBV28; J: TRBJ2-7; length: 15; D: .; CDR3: CASSTPREGVSEQYF; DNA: TGTGCCAGCAGTACCCCCAGGGAGGGGGTAAGCGAGCAGTACTTC
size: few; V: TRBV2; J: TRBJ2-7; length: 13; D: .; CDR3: CASSGDVTYEQYF; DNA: TGTGCCAGCAGCGGGGACGTAACCTACGAGCAGTACTTC
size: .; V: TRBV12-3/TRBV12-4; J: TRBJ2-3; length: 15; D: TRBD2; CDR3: CASPRLAGVHDTQYF; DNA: TGTGCCAGTCCCCGACTAGCGGGAGTTCACGATACGCAGTATTTT
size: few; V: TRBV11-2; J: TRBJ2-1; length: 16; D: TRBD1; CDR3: CASSFTPTGSRSEQFF; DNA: TGTGCCAGCAGCTTTACTCCGACAGGGTCGAGGAGTGAGCAGTTCTTC
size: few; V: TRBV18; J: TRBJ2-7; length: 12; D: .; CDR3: CASSAQAIEQYF; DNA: TGTGCCAGCTCGGCTCAGGCGATTGAGCAGTACTTC
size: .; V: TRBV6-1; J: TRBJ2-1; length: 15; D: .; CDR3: CASRFGVLSYNEQFF; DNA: TGTGCCAGCAGGTTTGGGGTTCTCTCCTACAATGAGCAGTTCTTC